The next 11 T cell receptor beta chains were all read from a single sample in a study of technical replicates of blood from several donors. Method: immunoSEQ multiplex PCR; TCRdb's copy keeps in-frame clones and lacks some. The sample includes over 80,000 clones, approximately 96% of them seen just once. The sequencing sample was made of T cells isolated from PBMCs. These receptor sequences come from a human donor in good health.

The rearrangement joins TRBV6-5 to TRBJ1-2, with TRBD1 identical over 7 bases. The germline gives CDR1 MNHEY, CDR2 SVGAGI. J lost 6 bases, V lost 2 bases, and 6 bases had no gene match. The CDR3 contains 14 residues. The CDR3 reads CASSYRRTGDGYTF. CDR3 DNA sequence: TGTGCCAGCAGTTACCGCAGGACAGGAGATGGCTACACCTTC.

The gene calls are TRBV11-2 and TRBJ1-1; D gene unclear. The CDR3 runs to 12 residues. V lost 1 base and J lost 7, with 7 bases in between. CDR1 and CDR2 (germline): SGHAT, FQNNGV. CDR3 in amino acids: CASSLVYSEAFF. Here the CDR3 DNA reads TGTGCCAGCAGCTTAGTGTATAGTGAAGCTTTCTTT.

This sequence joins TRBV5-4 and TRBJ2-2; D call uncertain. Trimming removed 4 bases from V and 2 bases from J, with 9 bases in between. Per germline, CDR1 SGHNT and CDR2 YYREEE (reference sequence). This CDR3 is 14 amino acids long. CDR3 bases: TGTGCCAGCAGCAACGGTGGTAACACCGGGGAGCTGTTTTTT. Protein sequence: CASSNGGNTGELFF.

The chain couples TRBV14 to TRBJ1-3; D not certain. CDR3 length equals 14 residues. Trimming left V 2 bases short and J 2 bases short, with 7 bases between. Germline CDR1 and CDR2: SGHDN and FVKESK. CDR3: CASSQQTTGNTIYF. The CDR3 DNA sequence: TGTGCCAGCAGCCAACAGACAACTGGAAACACCATATATTTT.

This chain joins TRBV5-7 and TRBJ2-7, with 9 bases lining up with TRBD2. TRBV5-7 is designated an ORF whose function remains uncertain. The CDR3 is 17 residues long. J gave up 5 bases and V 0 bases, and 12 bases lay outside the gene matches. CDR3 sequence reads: CASSLGESGRSPHEQYF. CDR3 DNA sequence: TGTGCCAGCAGCTTGGGCGAGAGCGGGAGGTCTCCCCACGAGCAGTACTTC.

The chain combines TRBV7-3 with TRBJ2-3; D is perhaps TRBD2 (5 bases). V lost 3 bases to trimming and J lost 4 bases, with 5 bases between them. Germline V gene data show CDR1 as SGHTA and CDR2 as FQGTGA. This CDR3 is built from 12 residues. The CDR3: CASSFGADTQYF. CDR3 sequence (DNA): TGTGCCAGCAGCTTCGGGGCAGATACGCAGTATTTT.

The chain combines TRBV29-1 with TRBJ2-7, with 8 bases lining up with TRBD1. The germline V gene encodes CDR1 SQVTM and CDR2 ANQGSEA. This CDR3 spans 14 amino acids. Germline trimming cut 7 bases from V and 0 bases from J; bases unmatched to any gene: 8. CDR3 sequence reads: CSGMGQESSYEQYF. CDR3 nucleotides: TGCAGCGGGATGGGACAGGAAAGCTCCTACGAGCAGTACTTC.

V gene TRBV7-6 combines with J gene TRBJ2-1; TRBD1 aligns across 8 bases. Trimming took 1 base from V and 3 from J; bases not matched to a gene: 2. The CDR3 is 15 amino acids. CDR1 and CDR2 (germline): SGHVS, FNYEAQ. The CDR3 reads CASSLVQGDYNEQFF. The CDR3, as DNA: TGTGCCAGCAGCTTAGTACAGGGGGACTACAATGAGCAGTTCTTC.

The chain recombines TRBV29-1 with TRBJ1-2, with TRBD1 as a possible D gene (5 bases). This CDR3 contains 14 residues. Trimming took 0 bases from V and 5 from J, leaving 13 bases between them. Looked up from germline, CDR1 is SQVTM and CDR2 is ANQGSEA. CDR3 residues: CSVEDRRGTYGYTF. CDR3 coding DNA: TGCAGCGTTGAAGATCGTCGGGGGACGTATGGCTACACCTTC.

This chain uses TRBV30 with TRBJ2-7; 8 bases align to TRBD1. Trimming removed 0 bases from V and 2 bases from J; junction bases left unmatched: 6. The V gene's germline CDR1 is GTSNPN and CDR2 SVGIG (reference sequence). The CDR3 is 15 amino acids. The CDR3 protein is CAWSVMTGAPYEQYF. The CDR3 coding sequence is TGTGCCTGGAGTGTGATGACAGGGGCCCCCTACGAGCAGTACTTC.

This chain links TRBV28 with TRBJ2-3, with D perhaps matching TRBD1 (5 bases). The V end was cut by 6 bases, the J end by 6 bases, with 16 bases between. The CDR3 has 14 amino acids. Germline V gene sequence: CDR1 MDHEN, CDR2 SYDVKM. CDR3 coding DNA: TGTGCCAGCAGCCCAGGACAACTTGCGGATACGCAGTATTTT. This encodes CASSPGQLADTQYF.